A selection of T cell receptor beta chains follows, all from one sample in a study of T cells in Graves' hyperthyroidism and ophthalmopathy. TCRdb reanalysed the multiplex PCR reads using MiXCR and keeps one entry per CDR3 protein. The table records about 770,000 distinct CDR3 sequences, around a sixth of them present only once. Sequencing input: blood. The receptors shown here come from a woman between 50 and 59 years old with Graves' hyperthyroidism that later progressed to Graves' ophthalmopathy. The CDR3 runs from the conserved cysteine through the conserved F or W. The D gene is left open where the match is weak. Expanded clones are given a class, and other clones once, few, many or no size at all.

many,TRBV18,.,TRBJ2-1,CASSPVRGRYNEQFF,TGTGCCAGCTCACCGGTGCGGGGGCGCTACAATGAGCAGTTCTTC
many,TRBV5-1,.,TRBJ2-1,CASSLSSAYNEQFF,TGCGCCAGCAGCTTGTCTAGCGCCTACAATGAGCAGTTCTTC
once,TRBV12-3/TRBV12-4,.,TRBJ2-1,CASSSRGRSYNEQFF,TGTGCCAGCAGTTCCCGGGGGAGAAGCTACAATGAGCAGTTCTTC
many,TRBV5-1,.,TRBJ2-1,CASQVVTGTRSPDEQFF,TGCGCCAGCCAAGTCGTGACCGGGACAAGAAGTCCGGATGAGCAGTTCTTC
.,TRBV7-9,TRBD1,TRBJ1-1,CASSFRQGANTEAFF,TGTGCCAGCAGCTTTAGACAGGGGGCAAACACTGAAGCTTTCTTT
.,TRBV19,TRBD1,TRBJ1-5,CAKITPGQGSSSNQPQHF,TGTGCCAAGATCACACCGGGACAGGGGTCCTCTAGCAATCAGCCCCAGCATTTT
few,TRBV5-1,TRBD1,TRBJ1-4,CASSIGQGSNEKLFF,TGCGCCAGCAGCATTGGACAGGGGTCTAATGAAAAACTGTTTTTT
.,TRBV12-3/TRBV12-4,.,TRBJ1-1,CASSLGQGELTEAFF,TGTGCCAGCAGTTTAGGGCAGGGTGAATTGACTGAAGCTTTCTTT
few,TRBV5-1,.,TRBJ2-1,CASSLEVTAYDEQFF,TGCGCCAGCAGCTTGGAAGTGACGGCCTACGATGAGCAGTTCTTC
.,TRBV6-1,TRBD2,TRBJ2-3,CASKTSGREDHTQYF,TGTGCCAGCAAGACTAGCGGAAGGGAAGATCATACGCAGTATTTT
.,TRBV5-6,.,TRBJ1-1,CASSFIGHRGPNTEAFF,TGTGCCAGCAGCTTCATTGGCCACCGAGGGCCGAACACTGAAGCTTTCTTT
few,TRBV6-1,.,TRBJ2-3,CASRPSRVGTDTQYF,TGTGCCAGCAGACCCAGCAGAGTCGGGACAGATACGCAGTATTTT
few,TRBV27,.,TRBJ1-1,CASSLIGNPGTEAFF,TGTGCCAGCAGTTTAATAGGAAACCCGGGCACTGAAGCTTTCTTT
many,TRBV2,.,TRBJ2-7,CASTRLGVYEQYF,TGTGCCAGCACCCGATTGGGGGTCTACGAGCAGTACTTC
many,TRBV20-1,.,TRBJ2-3,CSAMVGLGTDTQYF,TGCAGTGCTATGGTGGGGCTGGGGACAGATACGCAGTATTTT
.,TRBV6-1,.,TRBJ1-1,CASLAGMNTEAFF,TGTGCCAGCCTGGCGGGAATGAACACTGAAGCTTTCTTT
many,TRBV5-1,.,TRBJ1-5,CASSRDGQNQPQHF,TGCGCCAGCAGCCGGGACGGTCAAAATCAGCCCCAGCATTTT
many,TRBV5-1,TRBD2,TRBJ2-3,CASALLRLADTQYF,TGCGCCAGCGCCCTCTTGAGACTAGCGGATACGCAGTATTTT
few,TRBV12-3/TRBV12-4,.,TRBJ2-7,CASSSIPGGVYEQYF,TGTGCCAGCAGTTCTATTCCCGGGGGAGTCTACGAGCAGTACTTC
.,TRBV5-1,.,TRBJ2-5,CASSYTQGTRETQYF,TGCGCCAGCAGCTACACACAGGGCACCAGGGAGACCCAGTACTTC
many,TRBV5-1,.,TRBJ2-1,CASSRTRGPYNEQFF,TGCGCCAGCAGCCGTACACGGGGGCCCTACAATGAGCAGTTCTTC
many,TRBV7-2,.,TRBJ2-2,CASSLATVSYTGELFF,TGTGCCAGCAGCTTAGCTACTGTCTCTTACACCGGGGAGCTGTTTTTT
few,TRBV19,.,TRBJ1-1,CASSIAGGGANTEAFF,TGTGCCAGTAGTATCGCCGGGGGGGGGGCGAACACTGAAGCTTTCTTT
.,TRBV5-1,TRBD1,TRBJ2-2,CASSHSGGRTGELFF,TGCGCCAGCAGCCATTCAGGGGGCCGGACCGGGGAGCTGTTTTTT
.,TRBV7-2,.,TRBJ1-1,CASSYLTGNTEAFF,TGTGCCAGCAGCTACCTCACGGGGAACACTGAAGCTTTCTTT
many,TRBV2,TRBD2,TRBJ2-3,CASRGLARSTDTQYF,TGTGCCAGCAGAGGACTAGCGCGTAGCACAGATACGCAGTATTTT
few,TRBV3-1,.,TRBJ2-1,CASSETAEQFF,TGTGCCAGCAGTGAGACAGCTGAGCAGTTCTTC
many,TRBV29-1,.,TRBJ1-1,CSAGDRDTEAFF,TGCAGCGCAGGCGACAGAGACACTGAAGCTTTCTTT
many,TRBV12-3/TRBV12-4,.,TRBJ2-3,CASSPESTDTQYF,TGTGCCAGCAGTCCCGAGTCCACAGATACGCAGTATTTT
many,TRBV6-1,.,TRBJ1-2,CASSFGVANYGYTF,TGTGCCAGCAGTTTCGGGGTAGCTAACTATGGCTACACCTTC
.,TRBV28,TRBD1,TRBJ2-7,CASSLYDPRRDRNSSYEQYF,TGTGCCAGCAGTTTATATGATCCCCGAAGGGACAGGAACAGCTCCTACGAGCAGTACTTC
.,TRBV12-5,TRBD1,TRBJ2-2,CASAQGAITGELFF,TGTGCTAGTGCACAGGGGGCTATTACCGGGGAGCTGTTTTTT
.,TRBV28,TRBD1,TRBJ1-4,CASSFRGQGRYEKLFF,TGTGCCAGCAGCTTCCGGGGACAGGGGCGTTATGAAAAACTGTTTTTT
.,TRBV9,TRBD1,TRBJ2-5,CASTPGDRVGETQYF,TGTGCCAGCACCCCGGGGGACAGGGTTGGAGAGACCCAGTACTTC
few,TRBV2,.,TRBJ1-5,CASSDGTLGVPQHF,TGTGCCAGCAGTGACGGGACTCTTGGTGTGCCCCAGCATTTT
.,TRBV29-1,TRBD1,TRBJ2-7,CSVEEWEGGNRVYEQYF,TGCAGCGTTGAAGAGTGGGAAGGGGGCAACCGTGTCTACGAGCAGTACTTC
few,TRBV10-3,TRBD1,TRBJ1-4,CAISGAGGADDGKLFF,TGTGCCATCAGTGGCGCAGGGGGCGCTGATGATGGAAAACTGTTTTTT
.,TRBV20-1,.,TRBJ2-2,CSASWDGNTGELFF,TGCAGTGCCTCGTGGGACGGCAACACCGGGGAGCTGTTTTTT
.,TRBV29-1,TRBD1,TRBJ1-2,CSAQGQGARSGYTF,TGCAGCGCCCAGGGACAGGGGGCGCGAAGTGGCTACACCTTC
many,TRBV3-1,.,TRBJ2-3,CASSQNTIPTDTQYF,TGTGCCAGCAGCCAGAACACGATTCCCACAGATACGCAGTATTTT
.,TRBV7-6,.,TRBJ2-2,CASSRFGVEDTGELFF,TGTGCCAGCAGTCGGTTCGGGGTTGAGGACACCGGGGAGCTGTTTTTT
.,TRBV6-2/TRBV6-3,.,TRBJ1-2,CASGHRGRAGYGYTF,TGTGCCAGCGGTCATCGGGGGAGGGCGGGCTACGGCTACACCTTC
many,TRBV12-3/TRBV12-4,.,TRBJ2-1,CASSGRLLYNEQFF,TGTGCCAGCTCTGGACGGCTCCTCTACAATGAGCAGTTCTTC
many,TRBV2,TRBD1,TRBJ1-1,CASSAAGGVITEAFF,TGTGCCAGCAGTGCTGCAGGGGGCGTGATTACTGAAGCTTTCTTT
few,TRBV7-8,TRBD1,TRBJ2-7,CASSTGQGIPSYEQYF,TGTGCCAGCAGTACGGGACAGGGAATTCCCAGCTACGAGCAGTACTTC
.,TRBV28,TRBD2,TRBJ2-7,CASSSSRASGGAEQYF,TGTGCCAGCAGTTCCTCCCGCGCTAGCGGGGGGGCCGAGCAGTACTTC
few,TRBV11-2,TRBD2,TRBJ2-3,CASSLSGAGATDTQYF,TGTGCCAGCAGCCTATCGGGAGCGGGGGCCACAGATACGCAGTATTTT
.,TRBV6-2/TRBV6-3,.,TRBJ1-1,CASSRASPGSTEAFF,TGTGCCAGCAGTAGAGCGAGCCCCGGGAGCACTGAAGCTTTCTTT
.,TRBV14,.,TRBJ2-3,CASSQVTAGAPTDTQYF,TGTGCCAGCAGCCAAGTAACGGCGGGGGCCCCCACAGATACGCAGTATTTT
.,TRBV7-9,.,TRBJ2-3,CASSRGEIVQYF,TGTGCCAGCAGCCGGGGAGAGATTGTGCAGTATTTT
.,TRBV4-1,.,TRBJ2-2,CASTGTNTGELFF,TGCGCCAGCACAGGGACGAACACCGGGGAGCTGTTTTTT
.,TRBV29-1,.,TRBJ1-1,CSVEDAGATEAFF,TGCAGCGTCGAGGATGCAGGGGCCACTGAAGCTTTCTTT
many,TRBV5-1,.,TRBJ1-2,CASSPWTDYGYTF,TGCGCCAGCAGCCCGTGGACGGACTATGGCTACACCTTC
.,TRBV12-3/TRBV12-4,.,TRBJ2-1,CASFGGLGINEQFF,TGTGCCAGCTTCGGGGGGCTGGGAATAAATGAGCAGTTCTTC
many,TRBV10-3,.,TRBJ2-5,CAISEPQGVTQTQYF,TGTGCCATCAGTGAGCCACAGGGAGTTACCCAGACCCAGTACTTC
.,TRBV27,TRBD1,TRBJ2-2,CASSLSGTGGRTGELFF,TGTGCCAGCAGTTTGTCCGGGACAGGGGGGAGGACCGGGGAGCTGTTTTTT
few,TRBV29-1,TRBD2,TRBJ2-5,CSGGTSTETQYF,TGCAGCGGCGGGACTAGCACGGAGACCCAGTACTTC
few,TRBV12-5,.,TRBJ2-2,CASGLGLRTGELFF,TGTGCTAGTGGTTTAGGGTTACGCACCGGGGAGCTGTTTTTT
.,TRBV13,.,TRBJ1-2,CASRAVNVFGYTF,TGTGCCAGCAGAGCAGTGAACGTGTTTGGCTACACCTTC
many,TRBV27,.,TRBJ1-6,CASREPEGLNSPLHF,TGTGCCAGCAGGGAACCTGAAGGGTTAAATTCACCCCTCCACTTT